What follows are 4 T cell receptor beta chains derived from one specimen sequenced in a study of shared clonotypes between healthy human individuals. Profiled with immunoSEQ multiplex PCR; TCRdb holds only in-frame clones, not every one. The table includes about 2 million clones, 90% to 95% detected once. Source material: naive CD4+ T cells sorted from blood. Subset indicated: CD45RA+ positively selected. These receptor sequences come from a man between 18 and 29 years old in good health.

V is TRBV4-1 and J is TRBJ1-4, with D maybe TRBD1 (5 bases). The CDR3 has 15 amino acids. Germline V gene sequence: CDR1 MGHRA, CDR2 YSYEKL. With 1 base removed from V and 8 bases from J, the gap between germline ends came to 14 bases. CDR3 region: CASSQGSGAYEKLFF. CDR3 DNA: TGCGCCAGCAGCCAAGGGTCTGGGGCTTACGAAAAACTGTTTTTT.

This chain connects TRBV1 to TRBJ1-4; the DNA was not compared with TRBD1, the D call given in the table. TRBV1 has pseudogene status. The CDR3 totals 16 residues. The CDR3 DNA is TGCACCAGCAGCCTCCGGGACAGGGAACGTGAAGAAAAACTGTTTTTT. This sequence encodes CTSSLRDREREEKLFF.

The V gene is TRBV11-2, the J gene TRBJ1-6; TRBD1 might be the D (5 bases). The CDR3 spans 15 residues. The V end lost 0 bases, the J end lost 6 bases, and 9 bases lay between the germline ends. Germline V gene lookup returns CDR1 SGHAT and CDR2 FQNNGV. CDR3 nucleotides: TGTGCCAGCAGCTTAGAGGAGGGGACTAATTCACCCCTCCACTTT. Translating it yields CASSLEEGTNSPLHF.

V usage is TRBV5-3 and J usage is TRBJ1-2; D unresolved. TRBV5-3 counts as an open reading frame of uncertain function. The ends were cut back, 2 bases at V and 3 bases at J, with 5 bases in the middle. The CDR3 length is 12 residues. The CDR3 spells CARSFWDYGYTF. In DNA, the CDR3 is TGTGCCAGAAGCTTCTGGGACTATGGCTACACCTTC.